This T cell receptor beta chain was found in a study of blood T cells in healthy people across ages (dated by TCRdb to between 2014 and 2017). As for the study more broadly: Template switching captured roughly one uniquely barcoded TCR beta cDNA molecule per two T cells in model experiments. To track age-related changes in TCR beta repertoire diversity, the study relied on deep sequencing normalized with unique cDNA molecular identifiers. The donors were split into four age groups: young (average 16 years), middle-aged (over 35), aged (approximately 60) and long-lived (roughly 80). To avoid experimental bias, donors of different ages were spread randomly across the sequencing lanes. Using the same blood draw, the study looked at two additional independent replicas of 1 million unique cDNA reads for two donors, one aged 18 to 29 and the other aged 80 or older. Points the paper makes about the study in general: Because profiling used bulk unsorted PBMCs, naive and antigen-experienced compartments could not be compared conclusively. Total diversity estimates from one million sequenced T cells were considered lower bounds and underestimates. The percentage of naive T cells measured by flow cytometry correlated strongly with observed TCR beta diversity. Donor CMV infection status was unknown, potentially confounding age-related changes in expanded clonotypes. Compared with the aged group, the long-lived group had more naive CD4+ T cells, fewer expanded clones and increased TCR diversity, suggesting age selection. Observed TCR beta diversity per million T cells fell roughly linearly with age, and a significant reduction was already apparent by age about 36.

Systemically healthy Caucasian individuals from Russia, 39 in total and aged about 6 to 95 years, were included as donors. Each donor gave ten milliliters of peripheral blood, collected into EDTA-treated Vacutainer tubes. Ficoll-Paque density-gradient centrifugation was used to isolate PBMCs, with at least 7 million obtained per sample. Total RNA was extracted from PBMCs with Trizol reagent, with at least 5.5 micrograms obtained per sample. Naive CD45RAhigh/CD27high T cell percentages were measured by flow cytometry on a PBMC aliquot from every donor. The method behind the library was 5' RACE. A second PCR of about 6 to 11 cycles was performed with a sample-barcoded 5' primer and a J-beta primer mix. A template-switch 5' adaptor carrying 12 random nucleotides introduced a unique molecular identifier onto each TCR beta cDNA molecule. At least 3 million CDR3-containing paired-end reads were obtained from each sample. All of the RNA was converted into first-strand cDNA using the Mint cDNA synthesis kit, with a TRBC-specific oligonucleotide serving as the primer. Following uracil-DNA glycosylase treatment, all cDNA underwent a first 18-cycle PCR with the universal primers M1SS and BC2_uni_R. The published analysis was carried out like this. Each sample was normalized by randomly selecting 1 million high-quality reads, each carrying a distinct molecular identifier. Instead of being binned into consensus sequences, reads that shared molecular identifiers were thrown out. MiTCR, with a Q25 quality threshold and the strictest error-elimination algorithm, was used for CDR3 identification, clonotype clustering and error correction. Lower-bound total TCR beta diversity was estimated with a nonparametric unseen species model using Euler transformation. In TCRdb, the public reads were trimmed at Q25 with fastp and aligned with MiXCR, with productive beta chains retained. Every CDR3 protein is listed once, alongside the most common genes and DNA of its rows. The V and J calls, along with clone size, are taken from TCRdb and not from the paper's own processing. A total of around 2 million distinct CDR3 sequences appear in this sample, 30% to 40% of them only once. The ten largest clones add up to roughly 23% of the sample.

The CDR3 contains 20 residues, cysteine and phenylalanine counted. Only the CDR3 DNA stays, 60 bases, in frame from base 1. Of note for this clonotype: The antigen this receptor binds is unknown. Base qualities are not recorded, but no much larger clone differs from it by a single base.

The TCR sequence derives from a human donor in good health. The rearranged segments are TRBV21-1 and TRBJ2-3; the table's D call, TRBD1, was not checked against the DNA. TRBV21-1 is a pseudogene. Sequencing input: blood. Here is the DNA: TGTGCCAGCAGCAAAGCGCGCAGATCGTTTCGATCGGGCGGCACAGATACGCAGTATTTT. Its protein reads: CASSKARRSFRSGGTDTQYF.